Listed below are T cell receptor beta chains from one sample, sequenced in a study of tumor and adjacent non-tumor tissue in lung cancer. TCRdb re-derived calls from the multiplex PCR reads in MiXCR, one entry per CDR3 protein. The sample lists roughly 43,000 distinct CDR3 sequences, 60% occurring once. The sample consisted of distant non-tumor lung tissue. Receptor source: a man aged 50 to 59 with non-small cell lung cancer. CDR3s include the opening cysteine and the closing phenylalanine or tryptophan. The size of a clone is reported for some rows only, either as once, few or many, or as a class for expanded clones.

v_call clone_size cdr3_aa
TRBV5-1 many CASSFTNGAYNEQFF
TRBV5-1 - CASSLAGRGNTEAFF
TRBV10-3 - CATHPSLLAGGSTDTQHF
TRBV4-1 - CASSQELWGARETQYF
TRBV12-2 - CACRLARRGQANYGYTF
TRBV4-2 many CASSQSTGGGQPQHF
TRBV29-1 many CSVTIAGGPSDTQYF
TRBV5-4 few CASSLGGHSTYEQYF
TRBV20-1 - CSAPGWGLNRPQHF
TRBV5-4 - CASSLQRGTGEIQYF
TRBV29-1 - CSADKALQETQYF
TRBV24-1 few CATSAQGEKLFF
TRBV29-1 many CSAGDGPNEKLFF
TRBV28 - CASWGGGFYTGELFF
TRBV12-3/TRBV12-4 many CASRQGWETQYF
TRBV5-1 many CASSPELPYEKLFF
TRBV12-3/TRBV12-4 medium-sized CASSLWRMVNEQFF
TRBV5-1 medium-sized CASSTGQNYNEQFF
TRBV5-1 - CASSMLSKGIDGEQFF
TRBV6-5 many CASSYKANQPQHF
TRBV29-1 many CSARGGQGDSGNTIYF
TRBV9 - CASSVTVQGYEQYF
TRBV24-1 - CTTSDILGGGETQYF
TRBV11-2 once CASSVRGQGGGAGELFF
TRBV18 - CASSPPVRLSGTDTQYF
TRBV20-1 - CNVPTGIGELFF
TRBV5-1 many CASSLGHRDIWSGEQFF
TRBV11-3 - CASSLGIRDSETQYF
TRBV19 - CASSTSGTGVYEKYF
TRBV6-5 - CASRQHGGSNQPQHF
TRBV24-1 many CATVDRGKGEAFF
TRBV5-1 - CASSSEGVSYNEQFF
TRBV10-3 few CASQRAGGPLEAQYF
TRBV5-5 - CASSPGQGTQETRYF
TRBV6-2/TRBV6-3 once CASTSAGVSYKQYF
TRBV4-2 - CASNQGEGEEAQYF
TRBV6-1 - CASSEQAAGANEQYF
TRBV29-1 - CNIEAAQRNTEAFF
TRBV7-8 - CASSLASRVGVQHQHF
TRBV6-4 - CASSDPSSTGELFF
TRBV30 few CAWKPFAGAGTGELFF
TRBV7-9 few CASSLTLATNEKLFF
TRBV20-1 few CSASGGVLIHNEQFF
TRBV6-5 many CASSYNRGDHGYTF
TRBV11-2 - CASSLDEVGETQYF
TRBV29-1 - CSVEYGGGNTGKLFF
TRBV6-1 - CASSDWDRGLQPQHF
TRBV12-5 - CASGNGGMNTGELFF
TRBV6-6 - CASSYKQGAGTDTQFF
TRBV12-3/TRBV12-4 few CASGSFERGSGVLFF
TRBV6-1 - CAGGQGRRTEAFF